These 9 T cell receptor beta chains were all obtained from the same sample, sequenced in a study of breast tumors, draining lymph nodes, adjacent tissues. Axillary draining lymph nodes of breast cancer patients supplied the node samples. One entry per CDR3 protein results from TCRdb running MiXCR on the multiplex PCR reads. The data show roughly 100,000 distinct CDR3 sequences, more than 25% seen once. Sample: axillary lymph node tissue. Receptors originate from a female donor with breast cancer. Some clones in this sample may be carry-over from other donors' samples.

Remarks on this clonotype: The conserved final phenylalanine or tryptophan is absent from the CDR3, which likely points to a read error. The DNA is left out, because the CDR3 cannot be placed on it with certainty; the CDR3 is given as TCRdb lists it. The chain has TRBV20-1 and TRBJ2-1; the D call in the table, TRBD1, was not verified against the DNA. CDR1 and CDR2 from the germline V gene are DFQATT and SNEGSKA (reference sequence). The CDR3 is 12 amino acids in total, end residues counted. CDR3 sequence: CSASGGSNEQTL.

This chain joins TRBV4-1 and TRBJ1-3; D unclear. V gave up 0 bases and J gave up 9 bases, with 12 bases separating them. The germline V gene has CDR1 MGHRA and CDR2 YSYEKL. The CDR3 covers 14 residues. The CDR3 coding sequence is TGCGCCAGCAGCCAAGAGCTCTCTGGGAGCACCATATATTTT. Amino acids: CASSQELSGSTIYF.

This clonotype was observed many times. The V gene is TRBV9, the J gene TRBJ2-3; 8 bases line up with TRBD2. Looked up from germline, CDR1 is SGDLS and CDR2 is YYNGEE. The J segment lost 4 bases and the V segment lost 0 bases, leaving 4 bases of the junction unmatched. The CDR3 loop spans 15 amino acids. This CDR3 reads CASSVGRGGSDTQYF. The CDR3 DNA sequence: TGTGCCAGCAGCGTAGGTCGGGGGGGCTCAGATACGCAGTATTTT.

This clonotype has only a few counts. A single base separates this from a much larger clone, so it may be a read error. The J gene is TRBJ1-2, the V gene TRBV6-5; unclear D gene. V lost 6 bases to trimming and J lost 1 base, with 6 bases between them. Germline CDR1 MNHEY, CDR2 SVGAGI. The CDR3 runs to 12 residues. In DNA form, the CDR3 reads TGTGCCAGCAGGCTTGGTAACTATGGCTACACCTTC. Amino acid sequence: CASRLGNYGYTF.

This clonotype was picked up many times. This chain connects TRBV5-1 to TRBJ2-1; 9 bases are a match to TRBD2. The CDR3 length is 15 residues. Germline V gene data show CDR1 as SGHRS and CDR2 as YFSETQ. J was trimmed by 4 bases and V by 5 bases; bases with no gene match: 7. CDR3 in amino acids: CASRRREGIYNEQFF. The CDR3, as DNA: TGCGCCAGCAGAAGGCGGGAGGGGATTTACAATGAGCAGTTCTTC.

This clonotype appeared many times. The V gene is TRBV12-3 or TRBV12-4, the J gene TRBJ2-1; tentatively, D is TRBD2 (6 bases). The CDR3 sequence is 14 residues long. Trimming cost V 6 bases and J 4 bases, with 13 bases left between them. CDR3 region: CASSGGRGYNEQFF. DNA of the CDR3: TGTGCCAGCAGCGGGGGTCGAGGTTACAATGAGCAGTTCTTC.

In regard to this clonotype: The CDR3 carries no conserved terminal phenylalanine or tryptophan, so it likely arises from a read error. This sequence joins TRBV5-1 and TRBJ1-2; 12 bases are a match to TRBD1. The V segment lost 4 bases and the J segment 4 bases; nucleotides outside the gene matches: 8. The CDR3 is 16 amino acids. Germline V lookup: CDR1 SGHRS, CDR2 YFSETQ. The CDR3 spells CASSQVGTGGVYGYTL. The DNA for the CDR3 is TGCGCCAGCAGCCAAGTTGGGACAGGGGGCGTCTATGGCTACACCCTC.

This clonotype was counted ten times or more. V gene TRBV20-1 combines with J gene TRBJ1-2; D remains unclear. Germline-derived CDR1 and CDR2 are DFQATT and SNEGSKA (reference sequence). With 0 bases removed from V and 7 bases from J, the gap between germline ends came to 12 bases. This CDR3 is 13 amino acids long. The CDR3 here is CSARDRQVLGYTF. For the CDR3, the DNA is TGCAGTGCTAGAGATCGGCAGGTCCTTGGCTACACCTTC.

This clonotype has at least ten counts. The genes are TRBV29-1 and TRBJ2-3, with TRBD2 matching 10 bases. The CDR3 has 15 amino acids. Germline values: CDR1 SQVTM, CDR2 ANQGSEA. J gave up 3 bases and V 2 bases, and 5 bases lay outside the gene matches. The CDR3 DNA reads as TGCAGCGTTGAACAACTAGCGGGGAGGACAGATACGCAGTATTTT. This codes for CSVEQLAGRTDTQYF.